These T cell receptor beta chains were read from a single sample in a study of cytomegalovirus exposure and HLA in healthy donors. Method: immunoSEQ multiplex PCR; TCRdb's copy keeps in-frame clones and lacks some. Here the sample table reports approximately 170,000 clones. The sample comprised PBMCs. Receptors were obtained from a woman in her late teens or twenties in good health and CMV-seropositive. Each CDR3 is given with its conserved first and last residue. A D gene is named only where the DNA matches it firmly.

V gene,J gene,D gene,CDR3 DNA,CDR3 protein
TRBV4-2,TRBJ2-7,NA,TGTGCCAGCAGCCAAGGGTTAATGACAGACTCCTACGAGCAGTACTTC,CASSQGLMTDSYEQYF
TRBV15,TRBJ2-7,NA,TGTGCCACCAGCAACACGAGGCAGGGACTTGTGTCCTACGAGCAGTACTTC,CATSNTRQGLVSYEQYF
TRBV4-3,TRBJ1-1,NA,TGCGCCAGCAGCCAAGATACGGGGGGTGAAGCTTTCTTT,CASSQDTGGEAFF
TRBV6-1,TRBJ2-7,TRBD2,TGTGCCAGCAGTGAAAGGGGCGGGAGTACCCCCTACGAGCAGTACTTC,CASSERGGSTPYEQYF
TRBV2,TRBJ1-5,TRBD1,TGTGCCAGCAGTTGGACAGGGTGGGAGCCCCAGCATTTT,CASSWTGWEPQHF
TRBV30,TRBJ2-7,TRBD2,TGTGCCTGGAGCGGACTAGCGGGGGGGCCCTACTACGAGCAGTACTTC,CAWSGLAGGPYYEQYF
TRBV10-3,TRBJ1-2,NA,TGTGCCATCAGCGAGGGACAAACTAACTATGGCTACACCTTC,CAISEGQTNYGYTF
TRBV9,TRBJ2-7,TRBD2,TGTGCCAGCAGCGTTAGCGGGGGCCGACCCTTTACGGAGCAGTACTTC,CASSVSGGRPFTEQYF
TRBV7-9,TRBJ2-5,TRBD1,TGTGCCAGCAGCTTCCGACAGGGGGCAGGGGAGACCCAGTACTTC,CASSFRQGAGETQYF
TRBV4-1,TRBJ2-7,NA,TGCGCCAGCAGGGGGATTATGGGCAGGAAGGAGGGCGAGCAGTACTTC,CASRGIMGRKEGEQYF
TRBV19,TRBJ1-4,NA,TGTGCCAGCCGGTCTGCAACTAATGAAAAACTGTTTTTT,CASRSATNEKLFF
TRBV27,TRBJ1-5,TRBD1,TGTGCCAGCAGTCCCTGGGACAGAAGCAATCAGCCCCAGCATTTT,CASSPWDRSNQPQHF
TRBV7-3,TRBJ2-1,TRBD2,TGTGCCAGCAGCTCCAGCGGGGGCTCCTCCTACAATGAGCAGTTCTTC,CASSSSGGSSYNEQFF
TRBV5-1,TRBJ2-1,TRBD1,TGCGCCAGCCGGGACAGGGTCATAAATGAGCAGTTCTTC,CASRDRVINEQFF
TRBV4-2,TRBJ2-3,TRBD1,TGTGCCAGCAGCCAACTACAGGGGGCGTATGTAGATACGCAGTATTTT,CASSQLQGAYVDTQYF
TRBV6-1,TRBJ1-1,NA,TGTGCCAGCAGTGAAAACGGGAACACTGAAGCTTTCTTT,CASSENGNTEAFF